This TCR beta chain was identified in a study of T cell responses to AZD1222 COVID-19 vaccine. Of note for this clone: Its antigen is not known. A junction boundary mismatches the germline segment, possibly from a read error.

TCRdb's copy holds only in-frame clones and misses some; the assay was immunoSEQ multiplex PCR. Among 130,000 or so clones, approximately 93% were seen once, and the ten largest hold approximately 3.4%. This CDR3 region has 14 residues. CDR1 LGHNT and CDR2 FRNRAP come from the germline V gene. Overall study results and limits: AZD1222 recipients seropositive at baseline numbered only 5 to 7. The repertoires were collected only after the peak T cell response. Along spike, vaccine-associated CD4 TCRs were found throughout, with dominance at 160-218 and 743-854. The breadth and depth of Spike-specific TCRs increased once two AZD1222 doses had been given.

The chain recombines TRBV12-5 with TRBJ1-3; D call uncertain. This specimen was peripheral blood, taken on day 0 of AZD1222 vaccination. The TCR was taken from an adult in good health. The CDR3 sequence is CASGLVPGGHTIYF. CDR3 DNA: TGTGCTAGTGGTTTGGTACCGGGTGGACACACCATATATTTT.